The 30 T cell receptor beta chains given below trace back to one sample, sequenced in a study of T cell clonality in common variable immunodeficiency. Their cognate antigens are unknown. Method: immunoSEQ multiplex PCR; TCRdb's copy keeps in-frame clones and lacks some. The sample shows more than 8,000 clones, no singletons; the ten largest hold roughly 4.3%. Whole-study findings and limits: In common variable immunodeficiency, TCR beta chains reportedly carried fewer deletions and N-nucleotide insertions.

Material: peripheral blood mononuclear cells. The receptors shown here come from a human donor with common variable immunodeficiency.

This clone was picked up many times. The missing CDR3 end, 3 residues past where the read stops, is filled in from the germline J gene. The chain has TRBV19 and TRBJ1-1; D may be TRBD1 (6 bases). Germline values: CDR1 LNHDA, CDR2 SQIVND (reference sequence). The CDR3 loop spans 12 amino acids. V lost 10 bases, J lost 1 base, and 10 bases lay in between. CDR3 sequence reads: CATSTGNTEAFF. The CDR3 DNA, read in part, is TGTGCCACCTCGACAGGGAACACTGAA.

This clone was counted only a few times. The CDR3 end falls 3 residues outside the read, so it is completed with the germline J gene. V is TRBV19 and J is TRBJ2-1; 7 bases are a match to TRBD2. The CDR3 is made up of 15 amino acids. The V and J ends lost 3 bases and 0 bases, in that order; junction bases with no gene match: 2. The V gene's germline CDR1 is LNHDA and CDR2 SQIVND (reference sequence). The CDR3 protein is CASSIGGGSYNEQFF. CDR3 bases read: TGTGCCAGTAGTATTGGCGGGGGCTCCTACAATGAG.

Judged by abundance, this clone is medium-sized. Coverage ceases 3 residues before the CDR3 finishes, and the germline J gene fills in the end. The rearrangement links TRBV18 to TRBJ2-7; TRBD1 aligns across 8 bases. This CDR3 is built from 14 residues. CDR1 is KGHSH, CDR2 LQKENI, per germline. V dropped 4 bases and J dropped 3; count of bases not matched to a gene: 5. The CDR3 is CASSRGQEGYEQYF. The part of the CDR3 DNA that was read is TGTGCCAGCTCACGGGGACAGGAAGGCTACGAG. Full variable domain (remainder filled in from reference TRBV18 and TRBJ2-7): NAGVMQNPRHLVRRRGQEARLRCSPMKGHSHVYWYRQLPEEGLKFMVYLQKENIIDESGMPKERFSAEFPKEGPSILRIQQVVRGDSAAYFCASSRGQEGYEQYFGPGTRLTVT.

This clone was observed many times. From the germline J gene comes the end of the CDR3, since the read stops 3 residues before it. The chain employs TRBV5-1 and TRBJ2-3, with 13 positions matching TRBD2. Germline V gene lookup returns CDR1 SGHRS and CDR2 YFSETQ. This CDR3 region has 17 residues. V lost 3 bases, J lost 4 bases, and 8 bases stayed unmatched. The CDR3 bases that were read are TGCGCCAGCAGCTCTACCACTAGCGGGAGGGTTGCAGATACG. Encoded protein: CASSSTTSGRVADT. The whole CDR3 reads CASSSTTSGRVADTQYF. The whole variable domain, filled in from reference TRBV5-1 and TRBJ2-3, reads KAGVTQTPRYLIKTRGQQVTLSCSPISGHRSVSWYQQTPGQGLQFLFEYFSETQRNKGNFPGRFSGRQFSNSRSEMNVSTLELGDSALYLCASSSTTSGRVADTQYFGPGTRLTVL.

In this sample, this clone turned up many times. Coverage ceases 3 residues before the CDR3 finishes, and the germline J gene fills in the end. The V and J genes are TRBV5-1 and TRBJ2-3; no reliable D call. This CDR3 region has 12 residues. Germline values: CDR1 SGHRS, CDR2 YFSETQ. Between the trimmed V and J ends, which lost 0 bases and 6 bases, there was a span of 5 bases. The CDR3 here is CASSLAFDTQYF. The DNA read from the CDR3 is TGCGCCAGCAGCTTGGCTTTCGATACG.

This clone rates as medium-sized. The CDR3 end falls 3 residues outside the read, so it is completed with the germline J gene. V is TRBV5-1 and J is TRBJ1-4; D uncertain. Germline CDR1 SGHRS, CDR2 YFSETQ. CDR3 length equals 14 residues. Trimming pared 1 base from V and 5 bases from J, leaving 9 bases between. The CDR3 loop reads CASSLNMGNEKLFF. Partial CDR3 DNA: TGCGCCAGCAGCTTGAACATGGGCAATGAAAAA.

This clone was counted at least ten times. The sequenced fragment ends 3 residues before the CDR3 boundary, so the rest is inferred from the germline J gene. The chain carries TRBV24-1 and TRBJ1-5; TRBD1 aligns across 9 bases. This CDR3 is 17 amino acids long. Germline V gives CDR1 KGHDR, CDR2 SFDVKD. The V gene end was trimmed by 11 bases and the J gene end by 0 bases; junction bases not matched to a gene: 13. The DNA read from the CDR3 is TGTGCCAACCCGAACAGGGGGCCCATTGGTAGCAATCAGCCC. Protein sequence: CANPNRGPIGSNQP. In full, the CDR3 is CANPNRGPIGSNQPQHF.

This clone has ten or more counts. CDR3 loop: CASSILGTLNTGELFF. The CDR3 bases that were read are TGTGCCAGTAGTATACTTGGGACTTTAAACACCGGGGAG. The chain has TRBV19 and TRBJ2-2; D may be TRBD2 (6 bases). The CDR3 is cut off 3 residues early in the read; its end comes from the germline J gene. This CDR3 has 16 amino acids. The V end was cut by 2 bases, the J end by 2 bases, with 12 bases between. Germline CDR1 is LNHDA and CDR2 is SQIVND (reference sequence).

This clone was detected ten times or more. The sequenced fragment ends 3 residues before the CDR3 boundary, so the rest is inferred from the germline J gene. This chain uses TRBV2 with TRBJ1-2; TRBD1 matches at 9 bases. This CDR3 is built from 16 residues. CDR1 is SNHLY and CDR2 is FYNNEI in the germline V gene. V gave up 4 bases and J gave up 0 bases; unmatched junction bases: 6. Partial CDR3 DNA: TGTGCCAGCAGTGGACCGGGACAGGGAGCTAACTATGGC. Residues: CASSGPGQGANYG. The whole CDR3 sequence reads CASSGPGQGANYGYTF.

At least ten counts were recorded for this clone. The sequenced CDR3 bases are TGTGCCAGCGGATTACAGGGGCTATACACAGATACG. As protein: CASGLQGLYTDT. The full CDR3 reads CASGLQGLYTDTQYF. The chain joins TRBV7-8 to TRBJ2-3, with 7 bases aligning to TRBD1. The CDR3 goes on 3 residues after the read ends, and that part is filled in from the germline J gene. The V gene's germline CDR1 is SGHVS and CDR2 FQNEAQ. The junction had 10 bases not matched to a gene; V was cut back by 8 bases and J by 2 bases. This CDR3 has 15 residues.

This clone has at least ten counts. The observed sequence ends 3 residues before the CDR3 terminus, with the missing tail filled in from the germline J gene. At the DNA level, this CDR3 is encoded by other sequences in the same sample as well. This chain connects TRBV19 to TRBJ1-4; 7 nucleotides agree with TRBD1. The V gene end was trimmed by 3 bases and the J gene end by 3 bases; junction bases not matched to a gene: 4. Looked up from germline, CDR1 is LNHDA and CDR2 is SQIVND (reference sequence). This CDR3 spans 15 amino acids. CDR3 amino acids: CASSIGTVANEKLFF. Partial CDR3 DNA: TGTGCCAGTAGTATCGGGACAGTAGCTAATGAAAAA.

This clone was seen ten or more times. The CDR3 end is not reached by the read, which stops 3 residues before it; the germline J gene fills it in. The V gene is TRBV5-1, the J gene TRBJ2-1, with 8 bases lining up with TRBD1. Germline assignment: CDR1 SGHRS and CDR2 YFSETQ. V was clipped by 5 bases and J by 6 bases; unmatched bases: 10. The CDR3 has 15 amino acids. This CDR3 reads CASSSRGTGLNEQFF. Incomplete CDR3 DNA: TGCGCCAGCAGTAGCCGGGGGACAGGCCTCAATGAG.

In its sample, this clone ranks as medium-sized. The sequenced fragment ends 3 residues before the CDR3 boundary, so the rest is inferred from the germline J gene. The chain is built from TRBV6-2 or TRBV6-3 and TRBJ1-6, with D hard to call. Germline V lookup: CDR1 MNHEY, CDR2 SVGEGT. Trimming took 2 bases from V and 5 from J, leaving 13 bases between them. The CDR3 length is 16 residues. The sequenced CDR3 bases are TGTGCCAGCAGTTACCCTAGACCCGAGGATAATTCACCC. Protein: CASSYPRPEDNSP. The full CDR3 sequence reads CASSYPRPEDNSPLHF.

This clone was detected many times. With the read ending 3 residues before the CDR3 end, the germline J gene is used to fill in that end. The chain couples TRBV20-1 to TRBJ2-7; D is possibly TRBD1 (5 bases). CDR3 length: 15 amino acids. The germline V and J ends were trimmed by 5 bases and 1 base, with 18 bases remaining between them. Germline CDR1 DFQATT, CDR2 SNEGSKA (reference sequence). The CDR3 DNA, read in part, is TGCAGTGCTCCCATGGCGAAGGGGATATCCTACGAG. Its translation is CSAPMAKGISYE. The CDR3 reads in full as CSAPMAKGISYEQYF.

In this sample, this clone is medium-sized. The CDR3 goes on 3 residues after the read ends, and that part is filled in from the germline J gene. The V and J genes are TRBV20-1 and TRBJ1-2; D is possibly TRBD1 (5 bases). The V and J ends lost 8 bases and 4 bases respectively, with 20 bases between them. Germline-derived CDR1 and CDR2 are DFQATT and SNEGSKA (reference sequence). The length of the CDR3 is 14 residues. The part of the CDR3 DNA that was read is TGCAGTTCCCCAACCCAGGGATACGGCTATGGC. This sequence encodes CSSPTQGYGYG. The entire CDR3 reads CSSPTQGYGYGYTF.

This clone showed up many times. The observed sequence ends 3 residues before the CDR3 terminus, with the missing tail filled in from the germline J gene. The chain is built from TRBV7-8 and TRBJ1-2; D gene uncertain. The CDR3 extends over 15 amino acids. Germline lookup yields CDR1 SGHVS and CDR2 FQNEAQ. V shed 5 bases and J shed 4 bases, with 17 bases lying between them. This CDR3 is CASSLTSAALYGYTF. Partial CDR3 DNA: TGTGCCAGCAGCCTAACATCCGCGGCCCTCTATGGC.

This clone was recorded at least ten times. The observed sequence ends 3 residues before the CDR3 terminus, with the missing tail filled in from the germline J gene. The sample has other DNA sequences that encode this CDR3 too. The chain uses TRBV7-7 and TRBJ2-2, with D hard to call. V lost 1 base to trimming and J lost 2 bases, with 8 bases between them. The CDR3 loop spans 15 amino acids. Per the germline V gene, CDR1 is SSHAT and CDR2 is FNYEAQ (reference sequence). The CDR3 bases that were read are TGTGCCAGCAGCTTAGGGCCGCCAAACACCGGGGAG. Encoded protein: CASSLGPPNTGE. The CDR3 as a whole reads CASSLGPPNTGELFF.

In this sample, this clone turned up a few times. The read is 3 residues too short to cover the CDR3 end, so that end is filled in from the germline J gene. The chain couples TRBV5-1 to TRBJ2-3, with D perhaps TRBD1 (6 bases). The CDR3 runs to 16 residues. The germline V gene encodes CDR1 SGHRS and CDR2 YFSETQ. V was pared by 4 bases and J by 2 bases, with 17 bases between. The CDR3 spells CASSDHLGADTDTQYF. The sequenced CDR3 bases are TGCGCCAGCAGCGACCATCTGGGGGCTGACACAGATACG. Drawing the rest from reference TRBV5-1 and TRBJ2-3, the complete variable domain is KAGVTQTPRYLIKTRGQQVTLSCSPISGHRSVSWYQQTPGQGLQFLFEYFSETQRNKGNFPGRFSGRQFSNSRSEMNVSTLELGDSALYLCASSDHLGADTDTQYFGPGTRLTVL.

This clone was picked up many times. The CDR3: CASSIDLGAPSGEQFF. Incomplete CDR3 DNA: TGTGCCAGTAGTATAGATCTAGGGGCACCATCGGGTGAG. This sequence joins TRBV19 and TRBJ2-1, with D perhaps TRBD1 (5 bases). The read terminates 3 residues ahead of where the CDR3 ends, so the germline J gene completes it. Deletions cut 0 bases from V and 9 bases from J, with 18 bases between. The CDR3 length is 16 residues. Germline assignment: CDR1 LNHDA and CDR2 SQIVND (reference sequence).

At least ten counts were recorded for this clone. The chain's CDR3 is CASASRTSGNYNEQFF. CDR3 DNA (partial): TGTGCCAGTGCCTCCAGGACTAGCGGGAACTACAATGAG. V usage is TRBV19 and J usage is TRBJ2-1, with 12 bases fitting TRBD2. The CDR3 is cut off 3 residues early in the read; its end comes from the germline J gene. V dropped 8 bases and J dropped 3; count of bases not matched to a gene: 8. CDR1 is LNHDA and CDR2 is SQIVND in the germline V gene (reference sequence). This CDR3 spans 16 amino acids. The full variable domain, its missing parts supplied by reference TRBV19 and TRBJ2-1, is DGGITQSPKYLFRKEGQNVTLSCEQNLNHDAMYWYRQDPGQGLRLIYYSQIVNDFQKGDIAEGYSVSREKKESFPLTVTSAQKNPTAFYLCASASRTSGNYNEQFFGPGTRLTVL.

This clone appeared many times. The read terminates 3 residues ahead of where the CDR3 ends, so the germline J gene completes it. The chain joins TRBV5-3 to TRBJ2-5, with 12 positions matching TRBD2. TRBV5-3 is reported as an ORF; its role is uncertain. The CDR3 totals 17 residues. V was clipped by 0 bases and J by 5 bases; unmatched bases: 8. The covered CDR3 bases are TGTGCCAGAAGCTTGGTCCTAGCGGGGGGGCAGAGCGAGACC. Its protein is CARSLVLAGGQSET. The complete CDR3 protein is CARSLVLAGGQSETQYF.

This clone was observed many times. The CDR3 is cut off 3 residues early in the read; its end comes from the germline J gene. The rearrangement uses TRBV4-2 and TRBJ1-2; D remains unclear. The CDR3 covers 15 residues. Per germline, CDR1 LGHNA and CDR2 YNFKEQ. Deletions cut 1 base from V and 3 bases from J, with 12 bases between. CDR3 bases read: TGTGCCAGCAGCCAAGGGTCGGGGAATGACTATGGC. This sequence encodes CASSQGSGNDYG. The CDR3 in its entirety is CASSQGSGNDYGYTF.

This clone was seen at least ten times. CDR3 amino acids: CSARSRLAGDYNEQFF. The CDR3 DNA, read in part, is TGCAGTGCTCGATCGCGACTAGCGGGGGACTACAATGAG. V and J are TRBV20-1 and TRBJ2-1; 12 nucleotides match TRBD2. The read halts 3 residues ahead of the CDR3 end, with the missing end drawn from the germline J gene. The ends lost 5 bases at V and 3 bases at J; junction bases unmatched: 8. The CDR3 runs 16 residues. CDR1 DFQATT and CDR2 SNEGSKA come from the germline V gene (reference sequence).

This clone was seen at least ten times. The CDR3 end is not reached by the read, which stops 3 residues before it; the germline J gene fills it in. The chain recombines TRBV29-1 with TRBJ1-1, with D perhaps matching TRBD1 (6 bases). Trimming took 6 bases from V and 4 from J, leaving 12 bases between them. The CDR3 has 12 residues. The V gene's germline CDR1 is SQVTM and CDR2 ANQGSEA. The CDR3 sequence is CSVLTGSTEAFF. The CDR3 DNA, read in part, is TGCAGCGTGCTAACAGGGTCCACTGAA.

This clone is medium-sized (0.01 to 0.1%) in the sample. The part of the CDR3 DNA that was read is TGTGCCAGCAATCGACAGACTCTAATGAACACTGAA. This translates into CASNRQTLMNTE. The complete CDR3 sequence is CASNRQTLMNTEAFF. V gene TRBV7-2 combines with J gene TRBJ1-1, with D perhaps matching TRBD1 (5 bases). The CDR3 end lies 3 residues beyond the end of the read and is filled in from the germline J gene. Looked up from germline, CDR1 is SGHTA and CDR2 is FQGNSA. The CDR3 is 15 residues long. The ends were cut back, 7 bases at V and 0 bases at J, with 15 bases in the middle.

This clone is medium-sized within its sample. The read is 3 residues too short to cover the CDR3 end, so that end is filled in from the germline J gene. The chain recombines TRBV5-1 with TRBJ1-4, with TRBD1 identical over 7 bases. Germline CDR1 and CDR2: SGHRS and YFSETQ. This CDR3 comprises 15 residues. J gave up 8 bases and V 7 bases, and 14 bases lay outside the gene matches. The CDR3 loop reads CASRIGTVVGEKLFF. CDR3 DNA, as far as it was read: TGCGCCAGCCGAATTGGGACAGTCGTAGGGGAAAAA. Combining the CDR3 with reference TRBV5-1 and TRBJ1-4 gives the whole variable domain KAGVTQTPRYLIKTRGQQVTLSCSPISGHRSVSWYQQTPGQGLQFLFEYFSETQRNKGNFPGRFSGRQFSNSRSEMNVSTLELGDSALYLCASRIGTVVGEKLFFGSGTQLSVL.

This clone was seen at least ten times. The read ends 3 residues early relative to the CDR3; the germline J gene fills the gap. The chain joins TRBV30 to TRBJ2-7; 7 bases align to TRBD1. This CDR3 spans 14 amino acids. With V trimmed by 4 bases and J by 2 bases, 8 bases remained unmatched. Germline-derived CDR1 and CDR2 are GTSNPN and SVGIG (reference sequence). The CDR3 sequence: CAWNLKTGTYEQYF. The CDR3 bases that were read are TGTGCCTGGAACTTAAAGACAGGGACCTACGAG.

This clone was counted only a few times. The missing CDR3 end, 3 residues past where the read stops, is filled in from the germline J gene. The chain joins TRBV11-2 to TRBJ1-1; D is possibly TRBD1 (5 bases). Germline CDR1 and CDR2: SGHAT and FQNNGV. Trimming pared 5 bases from V and 6 bases from J, leaving 10 bases between. The CDR3 totals 12 residues. CDR3 bases read: TGTGCCAGCAGCGGAGGGGTCTCTGAA. Translating it yields CASSGGVSE. The full CDR3 reads CASSGGVSEAFF. The variable domain in full, with the rest retrieved from reference TRBV11-2 and TRBJ1-1, is EAGVAQSPRYKIIEKRQSVAFWCNPISGHATLYWYQQILGQGPKLLIQFQNNGVVDDSQLPKDRFSAERLKGVDSTLKIQPAKLEDSAVYLCASSGGVSEAFFGQGTRLTVV.

In this sample, this clone turned up many times. Read sequence stops 3 residues before the CDR3 end, and the germline J gene provides the missing end. This sample includes further DNA sequences coding for the same CDR3. The chain is built from TRBV7-2 and TRBJ1-1; 8 bases match TRBD1. V lost 5 bases and J lost 7; bases outside the gene matches: 6. Germline lookup yields CDR1 SGHTA and CDR2 FQGNSA. CDR3 length: 13 residues. The CDR3 sequence: CASSDGTGYEAFF. CDR3 DNA (partial): TGTGCCAGCAGCGACGGGACAGGCTATGAA.

This clone is medium-sized (0.01 to 0.1%) in the sample. Coverage ceases 3 residues before the CDR3 finishes, and the germline J gene fills in the end. V gene TRBV30 combines with J gene TRBJ1-6, with D possibly TRBD1 on 6 matching bases. Germline CDR1 GTSNPN, CDR2 SVGIG (reference sequence). Between the trimmed V and J ends, which lost 3 bases and 7 bases, there was a span of 10 bases. The CDR3 consists of 13 residues. The CDR3 reads CAWRGHRNSPLHF. CDR3 bases read: TGTGCCTGGAGGGGACACCGCAATTCACCC.